This passage covers 28 T cell receptor beta chains from one sample sequenced in a study of post-analysis software for immune sequencing data. General study results and limits: The study found TRBV5-6, TRBV5-1 and TRBV20-1 among several TRBV segments more frequent in patients than controls.

Unique molecular identifiers had been added to the TCR beta cDNA libraries. TCRdb analysed the PCR reads with MiXCR anew, one entry per CDR3 protein. This sample yields around 500,000 distinct CDR3 sequences, of which approximately 34% are seen a single time; less than 6% belongs to the top ten. Their target antigens are unknown. What was sequenced was blood. The origin of the receptors is a girl aged 2-17 years with multiple sclerosis.

This clonotype was observed a handful of times. The rearrangement links TRBV7-9 to TRBJ1-6; no reliable D call. From germline, CDR1 is SEHNR and CDR2 FQNEAQ (reference sequence). The length of the CDR3 is 13 residues. Trimming pared 5 bases from V and 8 bases from J, leaving 10 bases between. The CDR3 DNA sequence: TGTGCCAGCAGCGGTGACGGTGATTCACCCCTCCACTTT. Its protein product is CASSGDGDSPLHF.

The chain links TRBV6-1 to TRBJ1-2, with D maybe TRBD1 (5 bases). CDR1 and CDR2 (germline): MNHNS, SASEGT. The CDR3 is made up of 14 amino acids. Trimming removed 3 bases at V and 5 bases at J, with 13 bases between. The chain's CDR3 is CASSEAGTVYGYTF. In DNA, the CDR3 is TGTGCCAGCAGTGAGGCGGGGACGGTTTATGGCTACACCTTC.

The V gene is TRBV6-6, the J gene TRBJ2-5; no clear D gene. This CDR3 has 13 residues. V lost 6 bases and J 3 bases, leaving 11 bases between the germline ends. Germline V gives CDR1 MNHNY, CDR2 SVGAGI (reference sequence). The CDR3: CASSQIGEETQYF. The CDR3 DNA is TGTGCCAGCAGCCAGATAGGAGAAGAGACCCAGTACTTC.

The chain has TRBV20-1 and TRBJ2-1, with 10 bases matching TRBD2. Germline CDR1 and CDR2: DFQATT and SNEGSKA (reference sequence). The ends lost 5 bases at V and 5 bases at J; junction bases unmatched: 9. CDR3 length equals 15 residues. In nucleotides, the CDR3 is TGCAGTGCTGGGATTCTAGCGGGGGCTGACAATGAGCAGTTCTTC. Translation gives CSAGILAGADNEQFF.

The V and J genes are TRBV13 and TRBJ2-2, with D perhaps assigned TRBD1 or TRBD2 (6 bases each). The CDR3 length is 16 residues. The V gene lost 2 bases and the J gene lost 5 bases, with 15 bases spanning the gap. CDR1 and CDR2 (germline): PRHDT, FYEKMQ (reference sequence). This chain's CDR3 is CASSLSLQGRTGELFF. CDR3 bases: TGTGCCAGCAGCTTATCCCTCCAGGGGAGGACCGGGGAGCTGTTTTTT. Filled out from reference TRBV13 and TRBJ2-2, the complete variable domain reads AAGVIQSPRHLIKEKRETATLKCYPIPRHDTVYWYQQGPGQDPQFLISFYEKMQSDKGSIPDRFSAQQFSDYHSELNMSSLELGDSALYFCASSLSLQGRTGELFFGEGSRLTVL.

About this clonotype itself: The CDR3 does not end in the conserved phenylalanine or tryptophan, so this is likely a read error. The chain couples TRBV20-1 to TRBJ1-2, with a tentative D call TRBD1 (5 bases). Germline V lookup: CDR1 DFQATT, CDR2 SNEGSKA (reference sequence). The CDR3 runs to 13 residues. V was clipped by 3 bases and J by 8 bases, with 16 bases between them. The chain's CDR3 is CSASVGGSEGYTC. CDR3 in DNA: TGCAGTGCTAGCGTCGGGGGTTCGGAGGGCTACACCTGC.

The chain joins TRBV12-3 or TRBV12-4 to TRBJ2-7, with TRBD1 identical over 7 bases. This CDR3 is 14 amino acids long. Trimming took 5 bases from V and 8 from J; bases not matched to a gene: 12. CDR3: CASSPTGDRGQQYF. CDR3 bases: TGTGCCAGCAGTCCTACAGGGGACCGGGGACAGCAGTACTTC.

The V call is TRBV4-1, the J call TRBJ2-1; 9 positions agree with TRBD1. Unmatched junction bases numbered 12, after V lost 5 bases and J lost 4 bases. Germline CDR1 reads MGHRA; CDR2 reads YSYEKL. The CDR3 is 17 amino acids. This CDR3 reads CASSLEPGQGFYNEQFF. CDR3 coding DNA: TGCGCCAGCAGCTTAGAACCGGGACAGGGATTTTACAATGAGCAGTTCTTC.

This clonotype occurred a few times. The rearrangement links TRBV5-1 to TRBJ1-2; 7 bases align to TRBD1. After removal of 5 bases from V and 2 bases from J, the junction contained 9 bases not matched to a gene. This CDR3 region has 15 residues. CDR1 and CDR2 (germline): SGHRS, YFSETQ. The CDR3 nucleotides read TGCGCCAGCAGGCCGACAGGGTCGGTGAACTATGGCTACACCTTC. This codes for CASRPTGSVNYGYTF. Based on the CDR3 plus reference TRBV5-1 and TRBJ1-2, the full variable domain is KAGVTQTPRYLIKTRGQQVTLSCSPISGHRSVSWYQQTPGQGLQFLFEYFSETQRNKGNFPGRFSGRQFSNSRSEMNVSTLELGDSALYLCASRPTGSVNYGYTFGSGTRLTVV.

This clonotype has a handful of counts. The CDR3 sequence is CSAGLATRRETQYF. CDR3 nucleotides: TGCAGTGCTGGACTAGCGACGAGGAGGGAGACCCAGTACTTC. V usage is TRBV20-1 and J usage is TRBJ2-5, with 9 bases matching TRBD2. V was clipped by 5 bases and J by 5 bases; unmatched bases: 9. The CDR3 consists of 14 residues. Germline V CDR1 and CDR2: DFQATT, SNEGSKA (reference sequence).

This clonotype was found a few times. The genes are TRBV20-1 and TRBJ2-7; D ambiguous. The CDR3 sequence is 13 residues long. V lost 2 bases and J 1 base, leaving 9 bases between the germline ends. Germline V gene lookup returns CDR1 DFQATT and CDR2 SNEGSKA (reference sequence). The CDR3 sequence: CSARSDISYEQYF. In nucleotides, the CDR3 is TGCAGTGCTAGATCGGATATTTCCTACGAGCAGTACTTC.

This clonotype has more than one count but fewer than ten. This sequence joins TRBV20-1 and TRBJ1-4; 8 bases match TRBD1. The germline gives CDR1 DFQATT, CDR2 SNEGSKA (reference sequence). This CDR3 spans 14 amino acids. J gave up 3 bases and V 7 bases, and 7 bases lay outside the gene matches. CDR3 in DNA: TGCAGTGGCCAGGGGGCGCAGGCTAATGAAAAACTGTTTTTT. This codes for CSGQGAQANEKLFF.

The rearrangement links TRBV4-1 to TRBJ1-1; D is unresolved. V lost 1 base and J 3 bases, leaving 9 bases between the germline ends. In germline, CDR1 is MGHRA, CDR2 YSYEKL. The length of the CDR3 is 14 residues. CDR3: CASSQVPGDTEAFF. The CDR3 coding sequence is TGCGCCAGCAGCCAAGTACCAGGAGACACTGAAGCTTTCTTT.

The chain combines TRBV5-1 with TRBJ2-1; no clear D gene. This CDR3 is built from 13 residues. The V gene lost 2 bases and the J gene lost 8 bases, with 11 bases spanning the gap. The V gene's germline CDR1 is SGHRS and CDR2 YFSETQ. The CDR3 reads CASSFVTSHEQFF. The CDR3 nucleotides read TGCGCCAGCAGCTTCGTAACCTCCCATGAGCAGTTCTTC.

The table lists this clonotype with a few counts. The CDR3: CASSPVSEQYF. The DNA of the CDR3 is TGTGCCAGCAGCCCTGTCTCCGAGCAGTACTTC. The chain combines TRBV11-2 with TRBJ2-7; D remains unclear. V lost 5 bases to trimming and J lost 6 bases, with 8 bases between them. Germline V gene lookup returns CDR1 SGHAT and CDR2 FQNNGV. There are 11 residues in the CDR3.

The chain joins TRBV12-3 or TRBV12-4 to TRBJ1-2; 10 bases agree with TRBD1. With V trimmed by 5 bases and J by 3 bases, 6 bases remained unmatched. The CDR3 runs 15 residues. CDR3 nucleotides: TGTGCCAGCAGTACCGGGACAGGGGCAGACTATGGCTACACCTTC. Translation gives CASSTGTGADYGYTF.

The rearrangement joins TRBV21-1 to TRBJ2-7; the table calls TRBD1, which could not be checked here. TRBV21-1 is a known pseudogene. This CDR3 spans 13 amino acids. The chain's CDR3 is CASSKTAVGGQYF. The DNA of the CDR3 is TGTGCCAGCAGCAAAACGGCGGTGGGGGGGCAGTACTTC.

This clonotype has only a few counts. The DNA of the CDR3 is TGCGCCAGCAGCCTGGAGGAAACACGGACGTCTGGGGCCAACGTCCTGACTTTC. It is translated as CASSLEETRTSGANVLTF. V is TRBV5-1 and J is TRBJ2-6; possibly TRBD2 for D (5 bases). Trimming left V 4 bases short and J 1 base short, with 18 bases between. CDR3 size: 18 residues. Germline V CDR1 and CDR2: SGHRS, YFSETQ.

This rearrangement joins TRBV6-6 to TRBJ1-1; 7 bases agree with TRBD1. The germline V gene encodes CDR1 MNHNY and CDR2 SVGAGI (reference sequence). This CDR3 comprises 15 residues. J lost 1 base, V lost 5 bases, and 7 bases had no gene match. CDR3 nucleotide sequence: TGTGCCAGCAGTCGAGGGGACAGATGGAACACTGAAGCTTTCTTT. Translation: CASSRGDRWNTEAFF.

The chain has TRBV14 and TRBJ1-2, with D maybe TRBD1 (6 bases). Trimming stripped 3 bases from V and 0 bases from J, with 11 bases between. CDR1 and CDR2 from the germline V gene are SGHDN and FVKESK. The CDR3 has 15 amino acids. The CDR3 region is CASSHHRETNYGYTF. CDR3 nucleotide sequence: TGTGCCAGCAGCCACCACAGGGAGACTAACTATGGCTACACCTTC. Complete variable domain (other parts from reference TRBV14 and TRBJ1-2): EAGVTQFPSHSVIEKGQTVTLRCDPISGHDNLYWYRRVMGKEIKFLLHFVKESKQDESGMPNNRFLAERTGGTYSTLKVQPAELEDSGVYFCASSHHRETNYGYTFGSGTRLTVV.

The J gene is TRBJ2-3, the V gene TRBV14; D may be TRBD1 (5 bases). CDR3 length: 17 residues. CDR1 and CDR2 from the germline V gene are SGHDN and FVKESK. The ends were cut back, 0 bases at V and 2 bases at J, with 15 bases in the middle. The CDR3 region is CASSQDIRRGYTDTQYF. Written as DNA, the CDR3 is TGTGCCAGCAGCCAAGATATCCGAAGGGGATACACAGATACGCAGTATTTT.

This clonotype was picked up many times. An end of the junction does not agree with germline; a read error may underlie this. The chain is built from TRBV7-2 and TRBJ2-7, with D possibly being TRBD1 (5 bases). Germline V gene sequence: CDR1 SGHTA, CDR2 FQGNSA. The CDR3 extends over 13 amino acids. The CDR3 loop is CASSLVGAYEQYF. As DNA, the CDR3 is TGCGCCAGCAGCTTGGTAGGGGCCTACGAGCAGTACTTC.

V usage is TRBV11-2 and J usage is TRBJ2-7; D is undetermined. The DNA end lines up better with TRBJ2-5; the J call may be wrong. CDR3 length: 15 residues. Germline assignment: CDR1 SGHAT and CDR2 FQNNGV. The CDR3 DNA is TGTGCCAGCAGCTTTCCCAATATGGGTGTCGAGACCCAGTACTTC. It translates to CASSFPNMGVETQYF.

The sample holds a few counts of this clonotype. This chain connects TRBV20-1 to TRBJ2-7; 12 positions match TRBD1. The CDR3 spans 14 residues. The V gene end was trimmed by 4 bases and the J gene end by 4 bases; junction bases not matched to a gene: 5. Germline V gives CDR1 DFQATT, CDR2 SNEGSKA (reference sequence). The CDR3 DNA sequence: TGCAGTGCTAACCGGGACAGGGGGCAATACGAGCAGTACTTC. Protein: CSANRDRGQYEQYF.

The chain couples TRBV24-1 to TRBJ1-2; D is unresolved. CDR3 length: 11 amino acids. The germline V and J ends were trimmed by 7 bases and 8 bases, with 10 bases remaining between them. Germline V gene data show CDR1 as KGHDR and CDR2 as SFDVKD. The CDR3 here is CATREGQGYTF. DNA of the CDR3: TGTGCCACCAGGGAAGGGCAAGGCTACACCTTC.

The CDR3 is CASSVAAYTEAFF. As DNA, the CDR3 is TGTGCCAGCAGCGTAGCCGCGTACACTGAAGCTTTCTTT. The chain combines TRBV9 with TRBJ1-1; D is uncertain. The length of the CDR3 is 13 residues. The V gene's germline CDR1 is SGDLS and CDR2 YYNGEE. V was cut by 0 bases and J by 3 bases, with 6 bases left in between.

This clonotype showed up just a few times. The chain has TRBV7-9 and TRBJ2-1; 11 nucleotides align to TRBD2. CDR3 size: 17 residues. V was pared by 1 base and J by 5 bases, with 7 bases of the junction left unmatched. Germline CDR1 is SEHNR and CDR2 is FQNEAQ (reference sequence). The CDR3 spells CASSLGAGTSGDNEQFF. In DNA form, the CDR3 reads TGTGCCAGCAGCTTAGGGGCCGGGACTAGCGGCGACAATGAGCAGTTCTTC.

This clonotype was observed a handful of times. The genes are TRBV29-1 and TRBJ1-4; 8 positions match TRBD1. Germline CDR1 is SQVTM and CDR2 is ANQGSEA. Unmatched junction bases numbered 10, after V lost 6 bases and J lost 7 bases. This CDR3 spans 14 amino acids. CDR3 amino acids: CSVGTGQVGEKLFF. Written as DNA, the CDR3 is TGCAGCGTGGGGACAGGCCAAGTGGGTGAAAAACTGTTTTTT.